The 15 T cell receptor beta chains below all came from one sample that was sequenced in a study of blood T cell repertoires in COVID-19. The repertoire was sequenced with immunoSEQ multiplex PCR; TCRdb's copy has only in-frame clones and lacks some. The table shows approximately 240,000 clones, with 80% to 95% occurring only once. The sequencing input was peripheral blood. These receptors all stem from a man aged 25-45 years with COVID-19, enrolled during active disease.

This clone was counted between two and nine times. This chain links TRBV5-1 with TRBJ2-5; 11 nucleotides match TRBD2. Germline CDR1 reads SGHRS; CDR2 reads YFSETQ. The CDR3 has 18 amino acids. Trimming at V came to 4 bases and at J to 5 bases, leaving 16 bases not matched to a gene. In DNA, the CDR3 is TGCGCCAGCAGCGGGACTTCACTAGCGGGGGCGCCTGTGGAGACCCAGTACTTC. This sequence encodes CASSGTSLAGAPVETQYF.

CDR3 protein: CASSQGLAGEPADTQYF. The DNA of the CDR3 is TGTGCCAGCAGCCAAGGACTAGCGGGGGAACCCGCAGATACGCAGTATTTT. The chain has TRBV3-1 (or the pseudogene TRBV3-2) and TRBJ2-3, with TRBD2 matching 12 bases. This CDR3 is built from 17 residues. The germline gives CDR1 LGHDT, CDR2 YNNKEL (reference sequence). V was pared by 1 base and J by 4 bases, with 6 bases of the junction left unmatched.

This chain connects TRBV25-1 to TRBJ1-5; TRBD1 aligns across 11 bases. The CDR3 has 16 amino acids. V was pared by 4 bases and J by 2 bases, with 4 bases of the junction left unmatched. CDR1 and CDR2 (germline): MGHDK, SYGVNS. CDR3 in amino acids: CASSGEGQGGNQPQHF. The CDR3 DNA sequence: TGTGCCAGCAGTGGGGAGGGACAGGGGGGCAATCAGCCCCAGCATTTT.

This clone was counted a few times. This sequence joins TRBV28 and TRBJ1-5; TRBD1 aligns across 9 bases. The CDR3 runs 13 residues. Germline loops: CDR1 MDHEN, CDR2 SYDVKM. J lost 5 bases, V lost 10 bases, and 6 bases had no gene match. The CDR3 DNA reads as TGTGCCATTACACAGGGGGCGCATCAGCCCCAGCATTTT. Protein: CAITQGAHQPQHF.

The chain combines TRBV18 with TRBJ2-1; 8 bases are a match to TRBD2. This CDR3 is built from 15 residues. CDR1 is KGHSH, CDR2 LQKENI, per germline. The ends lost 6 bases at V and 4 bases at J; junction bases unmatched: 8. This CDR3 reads CASSPREGGYNEQFF. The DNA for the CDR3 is TGTGCCAGCTCCCCCCGGGAGGGGGGATACAATGAGCAGTTCTTC.

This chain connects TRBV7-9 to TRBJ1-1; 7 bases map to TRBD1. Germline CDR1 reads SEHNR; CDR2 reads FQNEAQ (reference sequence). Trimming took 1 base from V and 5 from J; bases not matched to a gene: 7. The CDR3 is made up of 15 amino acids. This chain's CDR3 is CASSLETAGGTEAFF. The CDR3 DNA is TGTGCCAGCAGCTTAGAAACTGCAGGGGGAACTGAAGCTTTCTTT.

The DNA for the CDR3 is TGTGCCAGCAGCTTAGCGAGCGAGGATGAGCAGTTCTTC. Its protein is CASSLASEDEQFF. The chain has TRBV7-9 and TRBJ2-1; D unclear. This CDR3 spans 13 amino acids. Between the trimmed V and J ends, which lost 0 bases and 8 bases, there was a span of 8 bases. In germline, CDR1 is SEHNR, CDR2 FQNEAQ (reference sequence).

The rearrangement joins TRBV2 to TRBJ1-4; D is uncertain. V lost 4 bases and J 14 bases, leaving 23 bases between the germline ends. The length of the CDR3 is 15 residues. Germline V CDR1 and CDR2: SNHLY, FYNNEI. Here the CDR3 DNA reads TGTGCCAGCAGTGTGGAGGAGTCGGGCGGTGGGAGTCTGTTTTTT. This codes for CASSVEESGGGSLFF.

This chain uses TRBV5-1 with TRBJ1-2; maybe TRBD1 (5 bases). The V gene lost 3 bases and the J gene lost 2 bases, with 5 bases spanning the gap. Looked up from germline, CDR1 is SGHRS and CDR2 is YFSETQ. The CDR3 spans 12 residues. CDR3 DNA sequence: TGCGCCAGCAGCTCAGGGAACTATGGCTACACCTTC. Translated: CASSSGNYGYTF.

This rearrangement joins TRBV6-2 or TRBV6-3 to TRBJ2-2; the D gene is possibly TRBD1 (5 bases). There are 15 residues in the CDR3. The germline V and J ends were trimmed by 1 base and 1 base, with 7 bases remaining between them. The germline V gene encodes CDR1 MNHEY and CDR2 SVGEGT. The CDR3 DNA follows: TGTGCCAGCAGTTACTGGGGCGTGAACACCGGGGAGCTGTTTTTT. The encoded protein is CASSYWGVNTGELFF.

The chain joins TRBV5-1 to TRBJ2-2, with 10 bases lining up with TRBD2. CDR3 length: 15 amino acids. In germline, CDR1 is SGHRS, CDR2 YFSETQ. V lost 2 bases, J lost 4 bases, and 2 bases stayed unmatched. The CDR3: CASSLTSGTTGELFF. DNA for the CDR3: TGCGCCAGCAGCTTAACTAGCGGGACCACCGGGGAGCTGTTTTTT. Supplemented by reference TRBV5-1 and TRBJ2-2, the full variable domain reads KAGVTQTPRYLIKTRGQQVTLSCSPISGHRSVSWYQQTPGQGLQFLFEYFSETQRNKGNFPGRFSGRQFSNSRSEMNVSTLELGDSALYLCASSLTSGTTGELFFGEGSRLTVL.

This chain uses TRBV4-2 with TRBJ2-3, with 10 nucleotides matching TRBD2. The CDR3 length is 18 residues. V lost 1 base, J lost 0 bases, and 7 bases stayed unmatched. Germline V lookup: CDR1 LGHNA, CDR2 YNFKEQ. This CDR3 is CASSQVGAGGFSTDTQYF. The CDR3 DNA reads TGTGCCAGCAGCCAAGTAGGAGCGGGGGGGTTCAGCACAGATACGCAGTATTTT.

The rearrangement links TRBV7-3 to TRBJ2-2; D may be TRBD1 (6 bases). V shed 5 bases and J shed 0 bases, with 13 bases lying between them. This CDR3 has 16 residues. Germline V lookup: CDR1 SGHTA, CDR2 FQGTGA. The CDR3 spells CASSPVQGPNTGELFF. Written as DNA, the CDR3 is TGTGCCAGCAGCCCCGTACAGGGCCCGAACACCGGGGAGCTGTTTTTT.

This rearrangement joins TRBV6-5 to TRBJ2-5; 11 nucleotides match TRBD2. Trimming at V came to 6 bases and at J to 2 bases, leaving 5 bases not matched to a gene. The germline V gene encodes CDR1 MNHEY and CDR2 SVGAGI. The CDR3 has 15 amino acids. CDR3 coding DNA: TGTGCCAGCAGGAAACTAGCGGGGGAGCAAGAGACCCAGTACTTC. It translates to CASRKLAGEQETQYF.

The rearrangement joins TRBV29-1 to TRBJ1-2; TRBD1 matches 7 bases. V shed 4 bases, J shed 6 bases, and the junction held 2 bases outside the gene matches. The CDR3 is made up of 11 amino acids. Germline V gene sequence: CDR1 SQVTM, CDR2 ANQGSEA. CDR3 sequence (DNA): TGCAGCGTTGGGGGACAGAATGGCTACACCTTC. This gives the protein CSVGGQNGYTF.